This T cell receptor beta chain was captured in a study of shared clonotypes between healthy human individuals. Study-wide results and caveats: Since donors were few, the genetic and exposure-history diversity represented was limited. What naive subsets generally showed was a larger estimated richness than memory subsets showed. Four donors held 5% to 5.5% of naive CD4 clonotypes in common.

Worth noting for this clone: Its antigen is not known.

Original methodology: ImmunoSEQ junction-only sequences lacked quality scores, so their filtering differed. The table came from immunoSEQ multiplex PCR; TCRdb's copy has only in-frame clones and leaves some out. The V and J calls and clone size are taken from that table; D and trimming were inferred from the DNA. The sample shows 2 million or so clones, roughly 94% of them seen only once. This clonotype was obtained from a man aged 18 to 29 in good health. The sequencing input was naive CD4+ T cells sorted from blood. The sample's subset: CD45RA+ positively selected.

The CDR3: CASSVLFGNTIYF. The CDR3 DNA follows: TGTGCCAGCAGTGTCCTCTTCGGAAACACCATATATTTT. The chain recombines TRBV2 with TRBJ1-3; D remains ambiguous. This CDR3 contains 13 residues. The V end was cut by 4 bases, the J end by 4 bases, with 8 bases between. CDR1 and CDR2 from the germline V gene are SNHLY and FYNNEI.